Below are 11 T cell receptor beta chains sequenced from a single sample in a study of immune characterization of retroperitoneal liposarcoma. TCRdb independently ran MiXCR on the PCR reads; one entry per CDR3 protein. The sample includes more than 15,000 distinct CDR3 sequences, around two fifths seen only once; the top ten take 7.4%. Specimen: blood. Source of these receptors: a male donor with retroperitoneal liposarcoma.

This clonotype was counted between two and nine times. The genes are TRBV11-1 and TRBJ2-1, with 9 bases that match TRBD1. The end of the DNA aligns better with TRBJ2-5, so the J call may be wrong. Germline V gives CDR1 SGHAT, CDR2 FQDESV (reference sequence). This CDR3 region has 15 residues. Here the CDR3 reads CASSYFATGGETQYF. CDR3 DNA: TGTGCCAGCAGCTACTTTGCGACAGGGGGAGAGACCCAGTACTTC.

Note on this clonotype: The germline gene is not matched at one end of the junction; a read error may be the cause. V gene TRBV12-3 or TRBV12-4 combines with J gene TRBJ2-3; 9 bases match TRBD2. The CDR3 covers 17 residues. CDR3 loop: CASSLVVSGGEYNEQFF. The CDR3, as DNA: TGTGCCAGCAGTTTAGTAGTTAGCGGGGGTGAATACAATGAGCAGTTCTTT.

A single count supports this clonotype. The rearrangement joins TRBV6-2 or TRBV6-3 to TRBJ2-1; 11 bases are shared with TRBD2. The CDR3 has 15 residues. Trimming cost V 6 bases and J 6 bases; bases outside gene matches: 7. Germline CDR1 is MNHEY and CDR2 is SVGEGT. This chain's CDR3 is CASSFTSGSPNEQFF. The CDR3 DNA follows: TGTGCCAGCAGCTTTACTAGCGGGAGTCCCAATGAGCAGTTCTTC.

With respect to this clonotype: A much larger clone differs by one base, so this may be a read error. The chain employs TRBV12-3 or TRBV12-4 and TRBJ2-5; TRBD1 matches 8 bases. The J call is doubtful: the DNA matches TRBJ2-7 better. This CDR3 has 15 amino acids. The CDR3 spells CASSATRTGYHEQYF. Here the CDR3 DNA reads TGTGCCAGCAGTGCAACCAGGACAGGGTACCACGAGCAGTACTTC.

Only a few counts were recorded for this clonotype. The CDR3 coding sequence is TGTGCCAGCAGCGTAACGGGACTAGCGGGGGCATACGAGCAGTACTTC. As protein: CASSVTGLAGAYEQYF. V gene TRBV7-2 combines with J gene TRBJ2-7, with 14 bases that match TRBD2. The CDR3 loop spans 16 amino acids. Germline CDR1 reads SGHTA; CDR2 reads FQGNSA. V shed 5 bases, J shed 4 bases, and the junction held 7 bases outside the gene matches.

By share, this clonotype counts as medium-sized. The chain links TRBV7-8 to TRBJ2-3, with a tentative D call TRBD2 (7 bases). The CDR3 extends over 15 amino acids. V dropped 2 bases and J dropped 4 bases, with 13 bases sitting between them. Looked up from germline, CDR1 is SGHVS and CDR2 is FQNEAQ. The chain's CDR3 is CASSLQGRGSDTQYF. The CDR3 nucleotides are TGTGCCAGCAGCTTACAGGGGCGGGGGTCAGATACGCAGTATTTT. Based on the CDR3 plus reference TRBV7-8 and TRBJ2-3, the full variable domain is GAGVSQSPRYKVAKRGQDVALRCDPISGHVSLFWYQQALGQGPEFLTYFQNEAQLDKSGLPSDRFFAERPEGSVSTLKIQRTQQEDSAVYLCASSLQGRGSDTQYFGPGTRLTVL.

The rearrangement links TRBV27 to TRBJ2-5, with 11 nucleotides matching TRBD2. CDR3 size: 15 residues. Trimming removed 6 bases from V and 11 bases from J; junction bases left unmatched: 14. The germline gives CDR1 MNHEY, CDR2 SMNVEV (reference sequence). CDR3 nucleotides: TGTGCCAGCAGACGATATAGCGGGGGGGGGGGGGAGCAGTACTTC. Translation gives CASRRYSGGGGEQYF.

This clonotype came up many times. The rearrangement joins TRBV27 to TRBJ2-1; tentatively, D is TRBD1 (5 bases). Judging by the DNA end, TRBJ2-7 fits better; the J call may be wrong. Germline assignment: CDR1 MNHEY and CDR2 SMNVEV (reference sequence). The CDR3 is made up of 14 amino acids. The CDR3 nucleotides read TGTGCCAGCAGTTTGTCGGCAGGGTCCTACGAGCAGTACTTC. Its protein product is CASSLSAGSYEQYF.

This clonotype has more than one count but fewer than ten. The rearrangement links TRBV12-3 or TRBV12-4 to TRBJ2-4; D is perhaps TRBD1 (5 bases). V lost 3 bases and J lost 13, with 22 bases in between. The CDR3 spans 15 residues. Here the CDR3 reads CASSFLRQGNNEQYF. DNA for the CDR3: TGTGCCAGCAGTTTCTTAAGGCAGGGAAACAATGAGCAGTACTTC.

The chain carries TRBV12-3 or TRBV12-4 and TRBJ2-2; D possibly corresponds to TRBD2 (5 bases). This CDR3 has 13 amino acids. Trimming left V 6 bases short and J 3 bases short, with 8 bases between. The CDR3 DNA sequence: TGTGCCAGCAGGGACTCAGACACCGGGGAGCTGTTTTTT. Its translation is CASRDSDTGELFF.

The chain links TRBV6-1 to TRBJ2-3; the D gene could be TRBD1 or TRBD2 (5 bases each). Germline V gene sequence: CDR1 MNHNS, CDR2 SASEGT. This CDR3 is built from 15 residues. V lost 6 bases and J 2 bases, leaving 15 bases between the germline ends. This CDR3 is CASREQWDATDTQYF. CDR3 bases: TGTGCCAGCAGGGAACAGTGGGACGCCACAGATACGCAGTATTTT.